The next 24 T cell receptor beta chains were all read from a single sample in a study of tumor-infiltrating lymphocytes in primary liver carcinoma (dated by TCRdb to the late 2010s). The sequencer listed for this sample is Illumina HiSeq 2500. Using a constant-region primer and ProtoScript II reverse transcriptase, TCRbeta-specific cDNA was reverse-transcribed from 500 ng total RNA. Three nested multiplex PCR rounds, following a slightly modified ARM-PCR procedure, were used to build the TCRbeta libraries. The first two PCR rounds used multiplex TRBV1-TRBV30 forward primers with a Cbeta reverse primer, each for about 10 cycles. TCRdb itself trimmed the public reads at Q25 with fastp, ran MiXCR and retained productive beta chains. Each CDR3 protein appears once, grouped with its most common genes and DNA. This sample is represented by some 180,000 distinct CDR3 sequences; less than 65% of them were singletons. The ten largest make up 72% of the sample.

RNA from unsorted whole blood was extracted with TRIzol reagent, and germline DNA was obtained with the DNeasy Blood & Tissue kit. Sample: peripheral blood. The receptor set was obtained from a man aged 35-49 years with primary liver carcinoma and hepatitis B virus infection.

The chain combines TRBV20-1 with TRBJ1-4; 7 bases are shared with TRBD1. The CDR3 spans 14 residues. CDR1 and CDR2 (germline): DFQATT, SNEGSKA (reference sequence). J gave up 5 bases and V 0 bases, and 3 bases lay outside the gene matches. CDR3 DNA sequence: TGCAGTGCTAGAGAGGACAGGACGAATGAAAAACTGTTTTTT. Residues: CSAREDRTNEKLFF.

Note on this clonotype: This may be a read error: a much more frequent sequence differs by one nucleotide. This chain connects TRBV4-2 to TRBJ2-5; D is undetermined. Germline V CDR1 and CDR2: LGHNA, YNFKEQ. V shed 1 base and J shed 5 bases, with 11 bases lying between them. The CDR3 extends over 14 amino acids. This CDR3 is CASSQVVNVETQYF. The CDR3 DNA follows: TGTGCCAGCAGCCAAGTTGTCAACGTGGAGACCCAGTACTTC.

V and J are TRBV11-2 and TRBJ1-1; D not resolved. Trimming cost V 7 bases and J 3 bases, with 12 bases left between them. In germline, CDR1 is SGHAT, CDR2 FQNNGV. The CDR3 covers 13 residues. CDR3 amino acids: CASIRNKDTEAFF. The CDR3, as DNA: TGTGCCAGCATTAGGAACAAGGACACTGAAGCTTTCTTT.

As for this clonotype: A much more abundant neighbour one base away suggests this may be a read error. V gene TRBV29-1 combines with J gene TRBJ2-1; TRBD1 might be the D (6 bases). The CDR3 sequence is 12 residues long. Germline CDR1 and CDR2: SQVTM and ANQGSEA. V lost 3 bases to trimming and J lost 6 bases, with 9 bases between them. CDR3 amino acids: CSVDRGFNEQFF. CDR3 DNA sequence: TGCAGCGTTGATAGGGGGTTCAATGAGCAGTTCTTC.

Turning to this clonotype: An end of the junction does not agree with germline; a read error may underlie this. The rearrangement joins TRBV30 to TRBJ2-1; no firm D call. The CDR3 contains 13 residues. CDR1 is GTSNPN, CDR2 SVGIG, per germline (reference sequence). DNA of the CDR3: TGCGCCTGGAGAAGTCCCCTACCAAGGGAGCAGTTCTTC. This gives the protein CAWRSPLPREQFF.

The chain joins TRBV6-5 to TRBJ1-1; D gene unclear. V was trimmed by 9 bases and J by 1 base, leaving 12 bases between them. The CDR3 consists of 13 residues. CDR1 MNHEY and CDR2 SVGAGI come from the germline V gene. CDR3 in DNA: TGTGCCAGTACCAGGCTCGAGAACACTGAAGCTTTCTTT. It codes for CASTRLENTEAFF.

Regarding this clonotype: The junction shows a germline mismatch at one end, possibly a read error. V is TRBV6-6 and J is TRBJ2-7; 7 bases align to TRBD2. The CDR3 spans 14 residues. Germline CDR1 and CDR2: MNHNY and SVGAGI (reference sequence). The CDR3 spells CANSYLAGEGEQYF. Here the CDR3 DNA reads TGTGCCAACAGTTACCTTGCGGGAGAGGGAGAGCAGTACTTC.

This clonotype was found many times. The DNA for the CDR3 is TGTGCCAGCAGCTCGGTGACGAGTGAAAAACTGTTTTTT. Translated, it gives CASSSVTSEKLFF. The V and J genes are TRBV11-2 and TRBJ1-4; D not resolved. Deletions cut 4 bases from V and 7 bases from J, with 10 bases between. CDR3 length: 13 amino acids. Germline CDR1 reads SGHAT; CDR2 reads FQNNGV. The full variable domain, in which reference TRBV11-2 and TRBJ1-4 provide the parts outside the CDR3, is EAGVAQSPRYKIIEKRQSVAFWCNPISGHATLYWYQQILGQGPKLLIQFQNNGVVDDSQLPKDRFSAERLKGVDSTLKIQPAKLEDSAVYLCASSSVTSEKLFFGSGTQLSVL.

This clonotype was seen at least ten times. The rearrangement joins TRBV11-2 to TRBJ2-3, with TRBD1 matching 9 bases. The CDR3 has 14 amino acids. Germline lookup yields CDR1 SGHAT and CDR2 FQNNGV. Trimming at V came to 5 bases and at J to 5 bases, leaving 5 bases not matched to a gene. This chain's CDR3 is CASSRDRAEDTQYF. The CDR3 nucleotides are TGTGCCAGCAGCAGGGACAGGGCAGAAGATACGCAGTATTTT.

The chain has TRBV29-1 and TRBJ2-1, with D uncertain. Trimming cost V 5 bases and J 0 bases, with 14 bases left between them. Germline values: CDR1 SQVTM, CDR2 ANQGSEA. This CDR3 is 15 amino acids long. CDR3 DNA: TGCAGCGTTTCCCCAAAGATCGGCTCCTACAATGAGCAGTTCTTC. Translation: CSVSPKIGSYNEQFF.

The rearrangement links TRBV6-5 to TRBJ1-1; unclear D gene. Germline CDR1 is MNHEY and CDR2 is SVGAGI. The CDR3 totals 16 residues. Between the trimmed V and J ends, which lost 5 bases and 2 bases, there was a span of 18 bases. CDR3 nucleotide sequence: TGTGCCAGCAGTGAAGTTTTTGTCAGACACAACACTGAAGCTTTCTTT. This gives the protein CASSEVFVRHNTEAFF.

This clonotype has a handful of counts. This chain uses TRBV6-5 with TRBJ1-1, with D perhaps TRBD1 (6 bases). V was cut by 3 bases and J by 4 bases, with 12 bases left in between. The CDR3 consists of 14 residues. Germline V gene lookup returns CDR1 MNHEY and CDR2 SVGAGI. The chain's CDR3 is CASSYSLQGTEAFF. The DNA of the CDR3 is TGTGCCAGCAGTTATAGTTTACAGGGCACTGAAGCTTTCTTT.

With regard to this clonotype: This could be a read error, since a much larger clone is one nucleotide away. The V gene is TRBV11-2, the J gene TRBJ2-1, with 8 positions matching TRBD2. Losses at the gene ends were 0 bases for V and 9 bases for J; bases not matched to a gene: 16. The germline gives CDR1 SGHAT, CDR2 FQNNGV. This CDR3 is 18 amino acids long. CDR3 DNA: TGTGCCAGCAGCTTAGATGGGTTTTGGCGGGAGGCCCAGGTTGAGCAGTTCTTC. It is translated as CASSLDGFWREAQVEQFF.

The chain couples TRBV4-2 to TRBJ2-7, with D hard to call. CDR3 length: 15 residues. V was cut by 0 bases and J by 0 bases, with 9 bases left in between. Germline V gene data show CDR1 as LGHNA and CDR2 as YNFKEQ. CDR3 DNA sequence: TGTGCCAGCAGCCAAGAAGCCGAGAGCTCCTACGAGCAGTACTTC. Its translation is CASSQEAESSYEQYF.

Many counts were recorded for this clonotype. This chain links TRBV6-1 with TRBJ2-7, with 9 bases matching TRBD1. Per germline, CDR1 MNHNS and CDR2 SASEGT. Trimming at V came to 2 bases and at J to 6 bases, leaving 2 bases not matched to a gene. The CDR3 loop spans 13 amino acids. The CDR3 loop is CASSEWTGAEQYF. The CDR3 DNA is TGTGCCAGCAGTGAATGGACAGGGGCCGAGCAGTACTTC.

This chain joins TRBV5-1 and TRBJ2-5; a weak D match, TRBD1 (5 bases). The CDR3 extends over 13 amino acids. From germline, CDR1 is SGHRS and CDR2 YFSETQ. The ends were cut back, 4 bases at V and 7 bases at J, with 14 bases in the middle. The CDR3 DNA reads as TGCGCCAGCAGCCAACCGGGTCAGGGGACCCAGTACTTC. Encoded protein: CASSQPGQGTQYF.

The chain has TRBV6-6 and TRBJ2-5; D is unresolved. Per the germline V gene, CDR1 is MNHNY and CDR2 is SVGAGI (reference sequence). Trimming took off 5 bases at V and 3 bases at J, with 10 bases between the two ends. The length of the CDR3 is 13 residues. The CDR3 protein is CASSPRREETQYF. For the CDR3, the DNA is TGTGCCAGCAGTCCCAGACGAGAAGAGACCCAGTACTTC.

Turning to this clonotype: One junction end disagrees with the germline gene, perhaps due to a read error. The chain carries TRBV5-1 and TRBJ2-1; D is unresolved. Germline lookup yields CDR1 SGHRS and CDR2 YFSETQ. The length of the CDR3 is 12 residues. The CDR3 sequence: CVSSLSLNEQFF. The CDR3 coding sequence is TGCGTCAGCAGCTTGAGTCTCAATGAGCAGTTCTTC.

This clonotype came up many times. The chain couples TRBV11-2 to TRBJ2-1; 10 nucleotides line up with TRBD2. V shed 2 bases, J shed 5 bases, and the junction held 0 bases outside the gene matches. The CDR3 is 14 amino acids. CDR1 is SGHAT, CDR2 FQNNGV, per germline. The CDR3 is CASSLLAGDNEQFF. The CDR3 DNA reads TGTGCCAGCAGCTTACTAGCGGGAGACAATGAGCAGTTCTTC.

As to this clonotype: A read error is likely, as this CDR3 ends without the conserved phenylalanine or tryptophan. The chain employs TRBV28 and TRBJ2-1, with 11 bases identical to TRBD1. J was trimmed by 3 bases and V by 5 bases; bases with no gene match: 6. Germline assignment: CDR1 MDHEN and CDR2 SYDVKM. This CDR3 region has 16 residues. CDR3 amino acids: CASSPRTGGFYNEQFS. The CDR3 nucleotides are TGTGCCAGCAGTCCCCGGACAGGGGGCTTCTACAATGAGCAGTTCTCC.

On this clonotype: The junction shows a germline mismatch at one end, possibly a read error. V usage is TRBV6-2 or TRBV6-3 and J usage is TRBJ2-2; TRBD1 agrees at 7 bases. The germline V gene has CDR1 MNHEY and CDR2 SVGEGT. This CDR3 contains 15 residues. The CDR3 loop is CANSYAGTAPGELFF. In DNA form, the CDR3 reads TGTGCCAACAGTTACGCCGGGACAGCACCCGGGGAGCTGTTTTTT.

This clonotype was seen repeatedly, ten times or more. The chain links TRBV4-1 to TRBJ1-2; D not resolved. The CDR3 consists of 15 residues. Germline loops: CDR1 MGHRA, CDR2 YSYEKL. Trimming took 1 base from V and 0 from J, leaving 9 bases between them. Written as DNA, the CDR3 is TGCGCCAGCAGCCAAGCTGCCAGGACTAACTATGGCTACACCTTC. Its translation is CASSQAARTNYGYTF.

Notes on this clonotype: This may come from a read error, since a much larger clone is one base off. The chain employs TRBV12-3 or TRBV12-4 and TRBJ1-2, with D unclear. CDR3 length equals 14 residues. CDR3 sequence (DNA): TGTGCCAGCAGTTTAGACAGATCTAACTATGGCTACCCCTTC. Protein sequence: CASSLDRSNYGYPF.

Details on this clonotype: A much more abundant neighbour one base away suggests this may be a read error. The rearrangement uses TRBV11-2 and TRBJ2-7; the D is unclear. Deletions cut 3 bases from V and 0 bases from J, with 12 bases between. The CDR3 consists of 15 residues. The germline V gene has CDR1 SGHAT and CDR2 FQNNGV. CDR3 region: CASSFGPSRSYEQYF. The CDR3 nucleotides are TGTGCCAGCAGCTTCGGTCCCTCGCGCTCCTACGAGCAGTACTTC.